Listed below are T cell receptor beta chains from one sample, sequenced in a study of T cells in localized non-small cell lung cancer. Here immunoSEQ multiplex PCR was the method, and the copy in TCRdb shows in-frame clones only, minus some. There are more than 100,000 clones in the sample; more than 70% occur only once, and over 1.5% lies in the top ten. Sample: peripheral blood, taken before any cancer treatment. The receptors stem from a female donor over 55 with stage I lung adenocarcinoma. Both conserved end residues are part of each CDR3. A D gene is named only where the DNA matches it firmly. Where a row states a size, it is once, few, many or the class of an expanded clone; other rows omit it.

TRBJ2-3 | TRBD2 | TRBV5-6 | 15 | . | TGTGCCAGCAGCCGACTAGCGGCCTCGCGGGATACGCAGTATTTT | CASSRLAASRDTQYF
TRBJ2-5 | . | TRBV11-2 | 14 | . | TGTGCCAGCAGCTTACGCAGGGGAGGGGAGACCCAGTACTTC | CASSLRRGGETQYF
TRBJ1-5 | . | TRBV28 | 14 | . | TGTGCCAGCAGTTTAGGGGGAGGCAATCAGCCCCAGCATTTT | CASSLGGGNQPQHF
TRBJ2-2 | . | TRBV7-9 | 14 | . | TGTGCCAGCAGCCTTGGACCTACGACCGGGGAGCTGTTTTTT | CASSLGPTTGELFF
TRBJ1-4 | . | TRBV10-2 | 13 | once | TGCGCCAGCAGTGAGATCGATGGGGCAAAACTGTTTTTT | CASSEIDGAKLFF
TRBJ2-3 | TRBD2 | TRBV4-2 | 15 | . | TGTGCCAGCAATCCGACTAGCGGGAGGACAGATACGCAGTATTTT | CASNPTSGRTDTQYF
TRBJ2-7 | . | TRBV7-8 | 14 | . | TGTGCCAGCAGCTTAGAGCGAAACTCCTACGAGCAGTACTTC | CASSLERNSYEQYF
TRBJ2-7 | . | TRBV6-5 | 14 | once | TGTGCCAGCAGTCCCCGGGGAGAAACCTACGAGCAGTACTTC | CASSPRGETYEQYF
TRBJ2-3 | . | TRBV15 | 12 | . | TGTGCCACCAGCAGAGATCCGAATACGCAGTATTTT | CATSRDPNTQYF
TRBJ2-7 | . | TRBV5-5 | 12 | . | TGTGCCAGCAGCTTGGACTATTACGAGCAGTACTTC | CASSLDYYEQYF
TRBJ2-7 | TRBD2 | TRBV6-6 | 15 | . | TGTGCCAGCAGTTACCGACTAGCGGGTGGCTACGAGCAGTACTTC | CASSYRLAGGYEQYF
TRBJ1-1 | . | TRBV28 | 16 | . | TGTGCCAGCAGTTCGCCTTGGGGGGCGGAGGACACTGAAGCTTTCTTT | CASSSPWGAEDTEAFF
TRBJ2-1 | . | TRBV7-2 | 17 | . | TGTGCCAGCAGCTCGCCGACGGGACGGAGCTCCTACAATGAGCAGTTCTTC | CASSSPTGRSSYNEQFF
TRBJ1-2 | . | TRBV6-5 | 11 | . | TGTGCCAGCAGCCGAGGGGAGGGCTACACCTTC | CASSRGEGYTF
TRBJ2-3 | TRBD2 | TRBV5-1 | 17 | . | TGCGCCAGCAGCCAGTCCCCTACTAGCGGGAGCCCAGATACGCAGTATTTT | CASSQSPTSGSPDTQYF
TRBJ2-3 | . | TRBV28 | 16 | . | TGTGCCAGCAGTCCGGCGGGACACCTTAGCACAGATACGCAGTATTTT | CASSPAGHLSTDTQYF
TRBJ2-5 | TRBD1 | TRBV19 | 14 | . | TGTGCCAGTACCCCCGGACAGGGGAGATGGGCCCAGTACTTC | CASTPGQGRWAQYF
TRBJ2-5 | . | TRBV9 | 16 | . | TGTGCCAGCAGCCCGCGCCTGGGGGGTTTAGAAGAGACCCAGTACTTC | CASSPRLGGLEETQYF
TRBJ2-5 | . | TRBV5-1 | 15 | . | TGCGCCAGCAGCTTGGCCGAGGCCGGGACGGAGACCCAGTACTTC | CASSLAEAGTETQYF
TRBJ2-2 | TRBD1 | TRBV7-9 | 17 | few | TGTGCCAGCAGCCGGACTGCTTCGGGACAGGCCTCCGGGGAGCTGTTTTTT | CASSRTASGQASGELFF
TRBJ2-5 | TRBD2 | TRBV4-1 | 19 | . | TGCGCCAGCAGCCAAGATCGGGGGACTAGCGGGAGGAGTGAGGAGACCCAGTACTTC | CASSQDRGTSGRSEETQYF
TRBJ2-5 | . | TRBV5-1 | 14 | . | TGCGCCAGCAGCCGGTCGGGGGCTCTTGAGACCCAGTACTTC | CASSRSGALETQYF
TRBJ2-7 | TRBD1 | TRBV28 | 14 | once | TGTGCCAGCACCGGTTGGGACAGTTCCTACGAGCAGTACTTC | CASTGWDSSYEQYF
TRBJ1-2 | . | TRBV2 | 13 | . | TGTGCCAGCAGTGAAGGAGTCCAGTATGGCTACACCTTC | CASSEGVQYGYTF
TRBJ2-2 | . | TRBV10-3 | 14 | . | TGTGCCATCAGACAGGAGGTCGGCACCGGGGAGCTGTTTTTT | CAIRQEVGTGELFF
TRBJ2-7 | . | TRBV5-1 | 17 | . | TGCGCCAGCAGCTTTTCGGCAGGGCTGAGCGGTTCCTACGAGCAGTACTTC | CASSFSAGLSGSYEQYF
TRBJ2-2 | . | TRBV30 | 13 | . | TGTGCCTGGAGTATCCCCAGGTCCGGGGAGCTGTTTTTT | CAWSIPRSGELFF
TRBJ2-3 | . | TRBV6-5 | 11 | . | TGTGCCAGCAGGACTTTCAATACGCAGTATTTT | CASRTFNTQYF
TRBJ1-1 | TRBD1 | TRBV4-2 | 17 | . | TGTGCCAGCAGCAAAGGGACAGGGAGGGGGAGGAGCACTGAAGCTTTCTTT | CASSKGTGRGRSTEAFF
TRBJ2-7 | . | TRBV30 | 13 | . | TGTGCCTGGAGTGGCCAGGGGCCGTACGAGCAGTACTTC | CAWSGQGPYEQYF
TRBJ2-3 | . | TRBV19 | 13 | . | TGTGCCAGTAGCCCAAGTTCTACAGATACGCAGTATTTT | CASSPSSTDTQYF
TRBJ2-6 | . | TRBV6-1 | 15 | . | TGTGCCAGCAGTAAAGACCTCGCCGGGGCCAACGTCCTGACTTTC | CASSKDLAGANVLTF
TRBJ2-7 | TRBD1 | TRBV19 | 14 | few | TGTGCCAGTAGTACATCCGGGACAGCCTACGAGCAGTACTTC | CASSTSGTAYEQYF
TRBJ2-6 | . | TRBV4-1 | 17 | . | TGCGCCAGCAGCCAAGGCCCCCGCCTACCCGGGGCCAACGTCCTGACTTTC | CASSQGPRLPGANVLTF
TRBJ1-1 | TRBD1 | TRBV7-2 | 15 | . | TGTGCCAGCAGCGATATACAGGGGGCTTGGACTGAAGCTTTCTTT | CASSDIQGAWTEAFF
TRBJ2-7 | . | TRBV19 | 13 | . | TGTGCCAGCCTAGAGCCCAATAACTACGAGCAGTACTTC | CASLEPNNYEQYF
TRBJ1-3 | TRBD1 | TRBV30 | 15 | . | TGTGCCTGGGGGCGGACAGGGGTCGGTGGAAACACCATATATTTT | CAWGRTGVGGNTIYF
TRBJ2-7 | TRBD2 | TRBV25-1 | 15 | . | TGTGCCAGCAGTGAAGTCGGGAGGGCCCCATCCGAGCAGTACTTC | CASSEVGRAPSEQYF
TRBJ2-3 | TRBD2 | TRBV9 | 16 | . | TGTGCCAGCAGCGTAGGGGCTAGCGGATACACAGATACGCAGTATTTT | CASSVGASGYTDTQYF
TRBJ1-3 | . | TRBV6-1 | 14 | . | TGTGCCAGCAGTGAAGTCCTCTCTGGAAACACCATATATTTT | CASSEVLSGNTIYF
TRBJ2-2 | . | TRBV5-1 | 13 | once | TGCGCCAGCGCACAGGGTGGTCACGGGGAGCTGTTTTTT | CASAQGGHGELFF